Below, one T cell receptor beta chain is given with its context. Which antigen it targets is not known. Base qualities are not recorded, but no much larger clone differs from it by a single base. The time point label of this sample denotes: cycle 4 day 1 (C4D1), after five to seven weeks of nivolumab. Every trial patient had relapsed after autologous stem cell transplantation, and cohorts A, B and C differed in prior brentuximab vedotin exposure. The trial cohort was composed of approximately 60 patients with relapsed/refractory classical Hodgkin lymphoma, for whom complete response, partial response or progressive disease was recorded as best overall response. Trial patients were treated with single-agent nivolumab in the multi-cohort phase II CheckMate 205 trial. An independent review committee assessed best overall response by applying the 2007 International Working Group response criteria. PBMCs from the trial were collected at three points: immediately before nivolumab initiation (C1D1), and during therapy at cycle 2 day 1 and cycle 4 day 1. Peripheral blood was collected in 8 mL Vacutainer Cell Preparation Tubes, from which PBMCs were isolated by centrifugation and then cryopreserved.

The Qiagen DNeasy kit was used to extract genomic DNA both from unsorted PBMCs and from the negatively selected CD4+ and CD8+ fractions. Amplification of TCR beta CDR3 regions was done by immunoSEQ multiplex PCR with primers that anneal to V and J segments. Amplification bias was minimized using a synthetic immune receptor repertoire, and residual bias was removed computationally after sequencing. Per the source publication's procedure: Repertoire diversity was quantified as the Shannon entropy index using custom Python scripts. Unsorted, CD4+ and CD8+ repertoires were analyzed separately, except in combined analyses where CD4+ and CD8+ sequences were merged in silico. A clone counted as expanded when the clone's frequency after treatment rose at least 2-fold relative to C1D1, and clones undetected at baseline were given a pseudocount of 0.5. Clones with 0 or 1 copy at C1D1 were classified as singleton clones, and clones with 2 or more copies were classified as non-singleton clones. Clones expanded in unsorted samples were assigned a CD4+, CD8+ or unknown annotation through matching of protein sequences in sorted samples from the same patient. Diversity changes from C1D1 to C4D1 were tested in paired samples using Wilcoxon tests. Entries here come from immuneACCESS through TCRdb and include only in-frame sequences with V and J called. Some clones fail to appear in such tables; in the studies checked, an unresolved V gene covers under half of the shortfall, and the cause of the remainder is unknown. That table gives V, J and clone size, and the DNA gave D and trimming. The sample table holds roughly 100,000 clones, of which around 90% were seen once. The ten largest clones represent around 20% of the sample.

These data belong to a study of PD-1 blockade in classical Hodgkin lymphoma (TCRdb year 2020). Study-wide context: Nivolumab dosing was 3 mg/kg intravenously every 2 weeks, continuing until either disease progression or unacceptable toxicity. A peripheral blood immune signature of response to PD-1 blockade in classical Hodgkin lymphoma was defined using TCR beta sequencing and CyTOF. The paper's findings and limits, for the study overall: Baseline TCR diversity was reported to be lower in newly diagnosed patients than in healthy donors and to be lower still in relapsed/refractory patients. By C4D1, a significant rise was seen in CD4+ TCR diversity but not in CD8+ TCR diversity (p=0.0027 vs p=0.16), and the rise was most apparent among complete responders (p=0.02). Trial patients with a complete response had baseline diversity similar to that of newly diagnosed patients, while partial responders and progressors had significantly lower diversity. Lower diversity was seen in patients whose nivolumab began less than 1 year after ASCT, and these patients were left out of later analyses so that immune reconstitution would not confound the results. The study was limited to a single clinical trial cohort, and causes of repertoire differences, possibly disease activity or prior therapy, remained undefined.

This material consisted of peripheral blood mononuclear cells (PBMCs), taken before the fourth cycle of nivolumab. This TCR came from a human donor with classical Hodgkin lymphoma.

In nucleotides, the sequence is TGTGCCAGTTCCTCGGCGTGGCAGTCCTACGAGCAGTACTTC. It translates to CASSSAWQSYEQYF. The rearrangement joined TRBV19 to TRBJ2-7; the D gene is not confidently resolved. The CDR3 measures 14 amino acids from cysteine to phenylalanine. The entry retains the CDR3 DNA only, 42 bases that are in frame from base 1. CDR1 and CDR2, looked up from the germline V gene (reference sequence), are LNHDA and SQIVND. Deletion took 8 bases off V and 1 base off J, with a span of 15 bases between the germline ends.